This T cell receptor (beta chain) was found in a study of shared clonotypes between healthy human individuals (TCRdb year 2020). General notes on the study: The cohort comprised a couple of women and a few men aged 18 to 49 years. To increase sequencing depth and limit assay-specific biases, different laboratories used diverse techniques to prepare libraries and sequence TCR repertoires. Between about 0.8 and 9 billion PBMCs per donor were obtained by leukapheresis. Per donor, three plates each were used for CD4 naive and CD4 memory, two for CD8 naive, and one for CD8 memory. The study deeply sequenced blood TCR repertoires of several healthy adults to estimate repertoire size and the extent of clonotype sharing between individuals. The paper's findings and limits, for the study overall: Rarefaction of sorted-subset datasets indicated incomplete sequencing despite the large sequencing depth. Because the study included a small number of donors, the genetic and exposure-history diversity represented was limited. Pairwise subsampling indicated that sequencing depth was expected to affect the degree of clonotype sharing among donors. Sampling was restricted to blood, and TCR repertoires in tissues likely differ from the TCR repertoires found in blood. Compared with non-shared clonotypes, the clonotypes found in all four sorted-subset donors had higher generation probabilities. Approximately 5% of naive CD4, 3.5% of naive CD8, about 2.1% of memory CD4, and 0.35% to 0.5% of memory CD8 clonotypes were shared across several donors. Larger estimated clonotype richness was generally found for naive subsets than for memory subsets.

CD8 naive samples were CD45RO-negative cells positively selected for CCR7, giving a CD45RA+CCR7+ population that excluded TemRA cells. The donors were healthy, HIV-negative adults who had no recently reported acute infections or vaccinations. Every donor was a Caucasian adult residing in Nashville, Tennessee, USA. Blood was collected by leukapheresis, and PBMCs were isolated by Ficoll-Histopaque density gradient centrifugation and then cryopreserved in liquid nitrogen vapor phase. Analytical flow cytometry was used to check the purity and quantity of each magnetically sorted T cell population. From each sorted fraction, genomic DNA was isolated and quantified by UV absorbance on a Nanodrop 2000c. CDR3 length: 13 amino acids, cysteine to phenylalanine. Kept here is only the CDR3 DNA, which spans 39 bases and is read in frame from base 1. Relative to germline, V is missing 5 bases and J is missing 6 bases, with 0 bases of the junction outside any gene match. CDR1 is given as LNHDA and CDR2 as SQIVND, both from the germline V gene (reference sequence).

TCR CDR3 regions were amplified from genomic DNA by multiplex PCR using the deep immunoSEQ assay. Extracted genomic DNA from each cell subset was distributed evenly across all wells of several immunoSEQ 96-well plates, and each plate was treated as a replicate. For sorted subsets, each replicate PCR was loaded with about 0.2 ug genomic DNA, equivalent to about 33,000 T cell genomes. Purified libraries were measured with a Qubit 3.0 fluorometer, size-checked on a Bioanalyzer 2100, and measured again with the KAPA Library Quantification kit. A separate single-read 150-cycle Illumina NextSeq 550 flow cell was used to sequence each immunoSEQ 96-well plate. The original methods were these. Because the immunoSEQ output held only junctional sequences and lacked quality scores, the filtering could not match the filtering applied to full-length reads. Sequences were annotated with PyIR, a Python wrapper for IgBLAST v1.9, using IMGT germline references to assign V/J genes and CDR3. Reads were removed for weak V/J assignments (E-value above 1e-6), missing CDR3, stop codons, out-of-frame junctions, or ambiguous translated residues. V3J clonotypes were defined as sequences sharing an identical inferred V gene, J gene, and CDR3 amino acid sequence. To compute the percentage overlap between repertoires, the number of shared unique clonotypes was divided by the size of the smaller repertoire. Richness of each repertoire was evaluated using RTK rarefaction, the Chao1 estimator, and Recon v2.1 estimates of unobserved clonotypes. OLGA was used to compute generation probabilities for all TCRbeta clonotypes that the gDNA method yielded from a handful of donors. Sourced from immuneACCESS, this table was stored by TCRdb with only in-frame sequences that have V and J called. A share of the clones is absent; for the studies checked, an unresolved V gene accounts for under half, and the remainder has no known explanation. That table gives V, J and clone size, and the DNA gave D and trimming. This sample comprises a few million clones, 93% of them detected only once. The ten largest clones represent more than 1.5% of the sample.

Note on this clone: Its binding antigen is unknown. No base-level quality is on record; no much larger clone is a single base apart.

The rearranged segments are TRBV19 and TRBJ2-1, with 11 junctional bases fitting TRBD2. Sequenced material: naive CD8+ T cells from PBMCs. The sample's cell subset or site label, decoded: CD45RA+CCR7+. The receptor was derived from a man between 18 and 29 years old in good health. Some clones in this sample may be carry-over from other donors' samples. The CDR3 reads as follows: CASSGTSGNEQFF. The sequenced DNA is TGTGCCAGTAGTGGGACTAGCGGCAATGAGCAGTTCTTC.